A selection of T cell receptor beta chains follows, all from one sample in a study of PD-L1 blockade in urothelial cancer. The table came from immunoSEQ multiplex PCR; TCRdb's copy has only in-frame clones and leaves some out. The table has approximately 47,000 clones, 70% to 90% seen once. The sample in question was PBMCs, obtained around atezolizumab (anti-PD-L1) treatment. These TCRs come from a man aged 70 or older with urothelial cancer. CDR3s include the opening cysteine and the closing phenylalanine or tryptophan. Fields, in order: D gene, clone size, J gene, V gene, CDR3 DNA, CDR3 protein. A D gene is named only where the DNA matches it firmly. Clone sizes are given selectively: once, few, many, or a class where the clone is expanded.

NA,NA,TRBJ1-2,TRBV5-4,TGTGCCAGCAGCTTGGCCGAGGGGGTTGGCTACACCTTC,CASSLAEGVGYTF
NA,NA,TRBJ2-7,TRBV30,TGTGCGGTAGCCCTGAGCTCCTACGAGCAGTACTTC,CAVALSSYEQYF
TRBD1,NA,TRBJ1-3,TRBV5-4,TGTGCCAGCACCCGGGACAGGGACTTTGGAAACACCATATATTTT,CASTRDRDFGNTIYF
NA,NA,TRBJ2-2,TRBV29-1,TGCAGCGTATCGACTAGTCAGACCGGGGAGCTGTTTTTT,CSVSTSQTGELFF
NA,NA,TRBJ2-1,TRBV5-4,TGTGCCAGCAGCCGTGACAGGTTAGGGTTCTACAATGAGCAGTTCTTC,CASSRDRLGFYNEQFF
NA,few,TRBJ2-3,TRBV15,TGTGCCACCAGCAGAGATTTCGGCGGGAAGGGCGATACGCAGTATTTT,CATSRDFGGKGDTQYF
TRBD1,NA,TRBJ1-5,TRBV7-6,TGTGCCAGCAGCCCTGGGACAGGCAATCAGCCCCAGCATTTT,CASSPGTGNQPQHF
TRBD2,NA,TRBJ2-7,TRBV28,TGTGCCAGCAGTACCGGGAGGAGGCCGTCCTACGAGCAGTACTTC,CASSTGRRPSYEQYF
NA,NA,TRBJ2-7,TRBV28,TGTGCCAGCAGCCCCGATAGCGGCTACGAGCAGTACTTC,CASSPDSGYEQYF
TRBD1,NA,TRBJ2-2,TRBV11-2,TGTGCCAGCAGCCTAAATACAGGGGGCACCGGGGAGCTGTTTTTT,CASSLNTGGTGELFF
NA,NA,TRBJ1-5,TRBV5-6,TGTGCCAGCAGCATATGGGGCCAGCCCCAGCATTTT,CASSIWGQPQHF
TRBD2,NA,TRBJ2-3,TRBV5-4,TGTGCCAGCAGCGATCCGGGACTAGCGGATACGCAGTATTTT,CASSDPGLADTQYF
TRBD2,NA,TRBJ2-1,TRBV11-2,TGTGCCAGCAGCTTAGACCGGGGGGACTACAATGAGCAGTTCTTC,CASSLDRGDYNEQFF
TRBD1,NA,TRBJ1-2,TRBV10-3,TGTGCCATCAGTAGGGACAGGGAAGGGGGCTATGGCTACACCTTC,CAISRDREGGYGYTF
TRBD2,NA,TRBJ2-1,TRBV28,TGTGCCAGCAGTTTCGGTAGCGGGAGGGCCATTGAGCAGTTCTTC,CASSFGSGRAIEQFF
NA,NA,TRBJ2-1,TRBV28,TGTGCCAGCAGTACGGGCTACAATGAGCAGTTCTTC,CASSTGYNEQFF
TRBD1,NA,TRBJ2-7,TRBV7-2,TGTGCCAGCAGCTCTCCGGGACAGACCTACGAGCAGTACTTC,CASSSPGQTYEQYF
TRBD2,few,TRBJ2-5,TRBV13,TGTGCCAGCAGCTTAGAGGGGGAAGCGGGAGAGAAAGAGACCCAGTACTTC,CASSLEGEAGEKETQYF
TRBD2,NA,TRBJ2-2,TRBV30,TGTGCCTGGGGAAGCGTTGGGACTAGCGGGATCAGCGGGGAGCTGTTTTTT,CAWGSVGTSGISGELFF
NA,once,TRBJ2-2,TRBV5-1,TGCGCCAGCGAGTCGGGAGCAGGAACCGGGGAGCTGTTTTTT,CASESGAGTGELFF
NA,few,TRBJ2-3,TRBV9,TGTGCCAGCAACTTACTAGATTCAGATACGCAGTATTTT,CASNLLDSDTQYF
TRBD1,NA,TRBJ1-4,TRBV5-1,TGCGCCAGCAGCTTTGGACAGGTGCCGACTAATGAAAAACTGTTTTTT,CASSFGQVPTNEKLFF
NA,NA,TRBJ2-7,TRBV18,TGTGCCAGCTCACCAGAGGGTGGCGCGGAGCACTACGAGCAGTACTTC,CASSPEGGAEHYEQYF
NA,NA,TRBJ1-5,TRBV28,TGTGCCAGCAGTTCCCAACCGACAGTGTCCGATCAGCCCCAGCATTTT,CASSSQPTVSDQPQHF
NA,NA,TRBJ2-7,TRBV4-1,TGCGCCAGCAGCCAACAACCTGTCGGTGAGCAGTACTTC,CASSQQPVGEQYF
TRBD2,NA,TRBJ2-2,TRBV2,TGTGCCAGCAGTGAAGCGCAGTCTAGCGGGAGAATGGGCGGGGAGCTGTTTTTT,CASSEAQSSGRMGGELFF
TRBD2,once,TRBJ2-1,TRBV10-3,TGTGCCATCAGTGACCGCGGGAGAGGGAGCTCCTACAATGAGCAGTTCTTC,CAISDRGRGSSYNEQFF
NA,NA,TRBJ2-1,TRBV10-1,TGCGCCAGCAGTGAGTCGGGGGCCGGCTACAATGAGCAGTTCTTC,CASSESGAGYNEQFF
NA,NA,TRBJ2-7,TRBV7-9,TGTGCCAGCAGCCCCACAGGGGGGGAATGGGCCTACGAGCAGTACTTC,CASSPTGGEWAYEQYF
NA,NA,TRBJ1-5,TRBV19,TGTGCCAGTAGTATATGGGGGGGAGCCAATCAGCCCCAGCATTTT,CASSIWGGANQPQHF